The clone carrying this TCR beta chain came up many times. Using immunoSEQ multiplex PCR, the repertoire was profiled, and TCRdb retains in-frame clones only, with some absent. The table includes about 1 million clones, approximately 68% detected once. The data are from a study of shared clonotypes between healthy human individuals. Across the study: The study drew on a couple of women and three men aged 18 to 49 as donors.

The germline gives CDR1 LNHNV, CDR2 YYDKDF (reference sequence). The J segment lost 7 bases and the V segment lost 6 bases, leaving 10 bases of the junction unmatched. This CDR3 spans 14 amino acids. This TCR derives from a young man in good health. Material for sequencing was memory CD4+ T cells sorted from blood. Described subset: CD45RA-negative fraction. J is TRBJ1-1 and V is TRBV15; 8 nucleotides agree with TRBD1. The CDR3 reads CATRMDRARDEAFF. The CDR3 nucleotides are TGTGCCACCAGGATGGACAGGGCGCGGGATGAAGCTTTCTTT.